Below, 3 T cell receptor beta chains from the same sample are listed, as sequenced in a study of T cells in pancreatic ductal adenocarcinoma. Surgery without prior neoadjuvant therapy was the treatment of the selected pancreatic ductal adenocarcinoma patients. The assay was immunoSEQ multiplex PCR, and TCRdb's table has in-frame clones only and misses some. Counted here are over 100,000 clones, more than 90% occurring once; the ten biggest clones make up roughly 3.1%. The sequenced material came from PBMCs. These receptors were taken from a human donor with pancreatic ductal adenocarcinoma.

Only a few counts were recorded for this clone. The CDR3 loop is CASSPYSGGTDTQYF. The DNA for the CDR3 is TGTGCCAGCAGCCCTTATTCGGGGGGCACAGATACGCAGTATTTT. The genes are TRBV11-2 and TRBJ2-3, with D tentatively TRBD2 (6 bases). V lost 5 bases, J lost 1 base, and 13 bases lay in between. The CDR3 is 15 amino acids. Germline-derived CDR1 and CDR2 are SGHAT and FQNNGV.

The rearrangement joins TRBV19 to TRBJ2-3; 8 bases map to TRBD2. In germline, CDR1 is LNHDA, CDR2 SQIVND (reference sequence). The J segment lost 4 bases and the V segment lost 5 bases, leaving 5 bases of the junction unmatched. The length of the CDR3 is 14 residues. CDR3: CASSREGGADTQYF. The CDR3, as DNA: TGTGCCAGTAGTCGGGAGGGAGGTGCAGATACGCAGTATTTT.

This sequence joins TRBV2 and TRBJ2-7; D is possibly TRBD2 (6 bases). With 0 bases removed from V and 10 bases from J, the gap between germline ends came to 16 bases. This CDR3 spans 14 amino acids. Looked up from germline, CDR1 is SNHLY and CDR2 is FYNNEI. CDR3 sequence (DNA): TGTGCCAGCAGTGAAGCGCTGGGACTGACGCGACAGTACTTC. This encodes CASSEALGLTRQYF.